The T cell receptor beta chain described here comes from a study of cytomegalovirus exposure and HLA in healthy donors. Study-wide points: Equally common other TCR beta chains were less clonally expanded than HLA-associated ones, a later analysis found.

Participants comprised healthy donors of bone marrow. The PCR was carried out with 60 Vbeta primers and 13 Jbeta primers. The table came from immunoSEQ multiplex PCR; TCRdb's copy has only in-frame clones and leaves some out. This sample's table has some 84,000 clones. Note on this clone: The antigen is not known.

V was pared by 2 bases and J by 0 bases, with 4 bases between. The germline gives CDR1 SGHAT, CDR2 FQNNGV. This CDR3 is built from 13 residues. The sequencing input was PBMCs. This TCR was recovered from a man in his forties or fifties in good health and CMV-seronegative. This chain connects TRBV11-2 to TRBJ1-1; D is ambiguous. CDR3 sequence: CASSLQMNTEAFF. The CDR3 nucleotides are TGTGCCAGCAGCTTACAGATGAACACTGAAGCTTTCTTT.